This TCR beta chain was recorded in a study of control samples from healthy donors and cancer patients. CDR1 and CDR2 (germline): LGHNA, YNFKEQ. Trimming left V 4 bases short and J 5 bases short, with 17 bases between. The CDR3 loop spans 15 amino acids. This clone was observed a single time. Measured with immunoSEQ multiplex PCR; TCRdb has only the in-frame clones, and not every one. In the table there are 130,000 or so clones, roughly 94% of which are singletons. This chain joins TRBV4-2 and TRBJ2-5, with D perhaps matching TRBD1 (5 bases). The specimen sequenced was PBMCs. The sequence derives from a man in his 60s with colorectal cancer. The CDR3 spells CASSLNRQGLETQYF. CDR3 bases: TGTGCCAGCAGCCTCAACCGGCAGGGTTTGGAGACCCAGTACTTC.